This T cell receptor (beta chain) appears in the sequencing data of a study of Graves' ophthalmopathy and Graves' hyperthyroidism. TCR beta CDR3 regions were amplified from RNA transcripts. After a first-round RT-PCR with HTBI primers, a second-round multiplex PCR was run. TCRdb reprocessed the multiplex PCR reads via MiXCR and lists one record per CDR3 protein. The table includes hundreds of thousands of distinct CDR3 sequences, 35% to 50% detected once. As diagnostic evidence, clinical symptoms, serum thyroxine, TRAb, thyroid ultrasound and orbital computed tomography were relied upon. This CDR3 spans 19 amino acids. Trimming cost V 6 bases and J 0 bases, with 22 bases left between them. Germline CDR1 reads SGDLS; CDR2 reads YYNGEE.

The rearrangement joins TRBV9 to TRBJ1-6; the D is unclear. This receptor was taken from an adult man with Graves' ophthalmopathy. The sequenced sample was peripheral blood. CDR3 residues: CASTMAPSPARSYNSPLHF. The CDR3 bases are TGTGCCAGCACCATGGCCCCTTCTCCAGCGCGCTCCTATAATTCACCCCTCCACTTT.